Following are 2 T cell receptor beta chains from one sample sequenced in a study of T cell responses to AZD1222 COVID-19 vaccine. The assay was immunoSEQ multiplex PCR, and TCRdb's table has in-frame clones only and misses some. Of more than 85,000 clones in the sample, about 88% were seen once. This material consisted of peripheral blood, taken on day 0 of AZD1222 vaccination. The receptors were gathered from an adult in good health.

This clone was found once. The chain has TRBV5-1 and TRBJ2-7; D is possibly TRBD2 (5 bases). CDR3 length: 13 residues. V was pared by 4 bases and J by 5 bases, with 13 bases between. The germline gives CDR1 SGHRS, CDR2 YFSETQ. CDR3 sequence: CASSPGNENEQYF. CDR3 bases: TGCGCCAGCAGCCCGGGAAATGAGAACGAGCAGTACTTC.

The chain links TRBV29-1 to TRBJ2-3; no clear D gene. V lost 6 bases to trimming and J lost 2 bases, with 9 bases between them. This CDR3 is built from 12 residues. Germline V gene sequence: CDR1 SQVTM, CDR2 ANQGSEA. CDR3 DNA: TGCAGCGTCCGGTCGGACACAGATACGCAGTATTTT. Residues: CSVRSDTDTQYF.